This record covers a single T cell receptor (beta chain). There is no known antigen for this receptor. No much larger clone exists at a distance of one base, and base qualities are not known. The Qiagen DNeasy kit was used to extract genomic DNA from unsorted PBMCs and from the negatively selected CD4+ and CD8+ fractions. TCR beta CDR3 regions were subjected to amplification by immunoSEQ multiplex PCR with primers that anneal to V and J segments. A synthetic immune receptor repertoire was used to minimize amplification bias, and any residual bias was removed computationally once sequencing was done. In the source study's methods: Repertoire diversity was quantified as the Shannon entropy index using custom Python scripts. The unsorted, CD4+ and CD8+ repertoires were each analyzed separately, with the exception of combined analyses, where CD4+ and CD8+ sequences were merged in silico. Clonal expansion was defined as a frequency increase of at least 2-fold after treatment compared with C1D1, and clones undetected at baseline were assigned a pseudocount of 0.5. Singleton clones were defined as clones with 0 or 1 copy at C1D1, and non-singleton clones were defined as clones with 2 or more copies. By matching protein sequences in sorted samples from the same patient, clones expanded in unsorted samples were annotated as CD4+, CD8+ or unknown. Wilcoxon tests on paired samples were used to test diversity changes from C1D1 to C4D1. Drawn from immuneACCESS, this table holds only the in-frame rearrangements with V and J called that TCRdb kept. Clones are partly lost; checked studies trace under half to an unresolved V gene and leave the rest unexplained. V and J calls and clone size are given by that table; D and trimming were obtained from the DNA. Across this sample there are under 80,000 clones, with approximately 90% seen only once. Roughly 8.7% of the sample is held by the ten biggest clonotypes.

From cysteine to phenylalanine, the CDR3 is 19 amino acids long. CDR3 DNA only is kept here, 57 bases in frame from base 1. CDR1 and CDR2 are drawn from the germline V gene: SNHLY, FYNNEI. Relative to germline, V is missing 5 bases and J is missing 4 bases, with 11 bases of the junction outside any gene match. The data belong to a study of PD-1 blockade in classical Hodgkin lymphoma (dated by TCRdb to about 2020). Concerning the study at large: Nivolumab dosing was 3 mg/kg intravenously every 2 weeks, continuing until either disease progression or unacceptable toxicity. The study used TCR beta sequencing and CyTOF to define a peripheral blood immune signature of response to PD-1 blockade in classical Hodgkin lymphoma.

Overall study results and their limits: Diversity was lower in patients who began nivolumab less than 1 year after ASCT, so these patients were left out of later analyses to avoid confounding by immune reconstitution. Trial patients with a complete response had baseline diversity similar to that of newly diagnosed patients, while partial responders and progressors had significantly lower diversity. Only a single clinical trial cohort was studied, and what caused the repertoire differences, possibly disease activity or prior therapy, remained undefined. By C4D1, a significant rise was seen in CD4+ TCR diversity but not in CD8+ TCR diversity (p=0.0027 vs p=0.16), and the rise was most apparent among complete responders (p=0.02). Baseline TCR diversity was reported to be lower in newly diagnosed patients than in healthy donors and to be lower still in relapsed/refractory patients.

The sample's time point, from its label and the paper: cycle 4 day 1 (C4D1), after 5 to 7 weeks of nivolumab. Relapse after autologous stem cell transplantation had occurred in all trial patients, and cohorts A, B and C were distinguished by prior brentuximab vedotin exposure. The trial cohort included 55 to 65 patients with relapsed/refractory classical Hodgkin lymphoma, and each patient had a best overall response of complete response, partial response or progressive disease. In the multi-cohort phase II CheckMate 205 trial, trial patients received single-agent nivolumab. An independent review committee assessed best overall response by applying the 2007 International Working Group response criteria. Trial PBMCs were collected immediately before nivolumab initiation (C1D1) and during therapy at cycle 2 day 1 and cycle 4 day 1. After peripheral blood was drawn into 8 mL Vacutainer Cell Preparation Tubes, PBMCs were isolated by centrifugation and then cryopreserved.

Recombination connected TRBV2 to TRBJ2-1; 16 bases in between match TRBD2. This TCR was sampled from a human donor with classical Hodgkin lymphoma. The sample here was peripheral blood mononuclear cells (PBMCs), taken before the fourth cycle of nivolumab. The DNA sequence is TGTGCCAGCAGTTATATTGGGACTAGCGGGGGGGCGTATTACAATGAGCAGTTCTTC. This is translated as CASSYIGTSGGAYYNEQFF.